Listed here is a single T cell receptor (beta chain). Its target is not known. The CDR3 covers 16 residues. Germline CDR1 and CDR2: LGHDT and YNNKEL (reference sequence). The ends lost 2 bases at V and 4 bases at J; junction bases unmatched: 7. Clones were sequenced by immunoSEQ multiplex PCR, and TCRdb holds only the in-frame ones, with some missing. The sample has 80,000 to 100,000 clones; around nine tenths are singletons. These data originate in a study of T cell responses to AZD1222 COVID-19 vaccine. Findings and caveats of the study: Repertoire sampling happened only post peak T cell response.

The material sequenced was peripheral blood, taken on day 0 of AZD1222 vaccination. The chain is built from TRBV3-1 (or the pseudogene TRBV3-2) and TRBJ2-1, with 8 bases lining up with TRBD2. The clonotype was recovered from an adult in good health. CDR3 sequence: CASSQFAGGPYNEQFF. The CDR3 coding sequence is TGTGCCAGCAGCCAATTTGCGGGGGGCCCATACAATGAGCAGTTCTTC.